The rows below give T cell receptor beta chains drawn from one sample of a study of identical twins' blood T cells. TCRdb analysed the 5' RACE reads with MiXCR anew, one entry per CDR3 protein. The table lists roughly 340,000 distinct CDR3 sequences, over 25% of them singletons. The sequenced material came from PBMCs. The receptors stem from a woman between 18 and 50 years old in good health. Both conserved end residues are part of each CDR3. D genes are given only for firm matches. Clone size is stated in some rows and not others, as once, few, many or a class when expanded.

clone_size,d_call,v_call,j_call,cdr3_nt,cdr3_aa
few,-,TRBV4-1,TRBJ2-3,TGCGCCAGCAGTCTGCAGGGTTACCCCACAGATACGCAGTATTTT,CASSLQGYPTDTQYF
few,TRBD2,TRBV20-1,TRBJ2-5,TGCAGTGCCCCACCTAGCGGCAAAGGACAAGAGACCCAGTACTTC,CSAPPSGKGQETQYF
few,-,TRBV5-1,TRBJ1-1,TGCGCCAGCAGCGCCTACGAGGGCGCGGACACTGAAGCTTTCTTT,CASSAYEGADTEAFF
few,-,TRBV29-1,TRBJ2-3,TGCAGCGCCACGCCCAGCGGCACAGATACGCAGTATTTT,CSATPSGTDTQYF
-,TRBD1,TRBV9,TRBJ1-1,TGTGCCAGCAGCGTAGCAGGGACAGCGAACACTGAAGCTTTCTTT,CASSVAGTANTEAFF
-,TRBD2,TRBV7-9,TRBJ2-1,TGTGCCAGCAGCGTACGACCAGGACTAGCGGGGGGCAATGAGCAGTTCTTC,CASSVRPGLAGGNEQFF
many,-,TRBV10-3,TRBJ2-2,TGTGCCATCAGTGATTCAGGAAACACCGGGGAGCTGTTTTTT,CAISDSGNTGELFF
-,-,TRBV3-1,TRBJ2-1,TGTGCCAGCAGCCACGGGGGTTCTAGTGAGCAGTTCTTC,CASSHGGSSEQFF
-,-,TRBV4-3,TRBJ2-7,TGCGCCAGCAGCCAAGAAGTAGCGTACGAGCAGTACTTC,CASSQEVAYEQYF
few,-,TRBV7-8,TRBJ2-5,TGTGCCAGCAGCTTCAGGGCCTTCTATGGAGAGACCCAGTACTTC,CASSFRAFYGETQYF
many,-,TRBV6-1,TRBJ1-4,TGTGCCAGCAAGTGGGCGGCCGCAACTAATGAAAAACTGTTTTTT,CASKWAAATNEKLFF
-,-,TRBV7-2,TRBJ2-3,TGTGCCAGTAGTCTACGTCTCACAGATACGCAGTATTTT,CASSLRLTDTQYF
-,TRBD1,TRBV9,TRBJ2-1,TGTGCCAGCAGCTCCCCGACAGGGGATGATGAGCAGTTCTTC,CASSSPTGDDEQFF
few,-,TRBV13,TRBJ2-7,TGTGCCAGCAGCCCTCGGAAGCGGACCGAAGAGCAGTACTTC,CASSPRKRTEEQYF
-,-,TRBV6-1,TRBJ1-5,TGTGCCAGCAGTGAAGTTGGGTGGGCTCAGCCCCAGCATTTT,CASSEVGWAQPQHF
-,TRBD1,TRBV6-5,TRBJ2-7,TGTGCCAGCAGTTACATAGGGACAGGCTCCTACGAGCAGTACTTC,CASSYIGTGSYEQYF
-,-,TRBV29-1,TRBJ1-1,TGCAGCGTTGAAGATCGGGGGGTGTTAAAGAACACTGAAGCTTTCTTT,CSVEDRGVLKNTEAFF
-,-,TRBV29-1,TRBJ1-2,TGCAGCGTTGAAAAGGACAGCTATGGCTACACCTTC,CSVEKDSYGYTF
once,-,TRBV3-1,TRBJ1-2,TGTGCCAGCAGCCAAGTCAGGGTTGGCTACACCTTC,CASSQVRVGYTF